This TCR beta chain derives from a study of blood T cell repertoires in COVID-19 (dated by TCRdb to the early 2020s). Study-wide context: Collaborator samples came from the United States, Italy and Spain and covered acute and convalescent phases of COVID-19. Nearly every sample came with metadata listing a de-identified subject ID, COVID-19 status, age in years and sex. Deeply sampled blood TCRbeta repertoires from subjects exposed to, actively infected with, or recovered from COVID-19 were included in the dataset. Where available, HLA class I and class II types were obtained from metadata supplied by the sample provider rather than from assay-based typing. The prospective study material was composed of cDNA or gDNA derived from T cells, B-cell-depleted T cells, or PBMCs. The repertoires were released in a freely available public database meant as a resource for research on the immune response to SARS-CoV-2. The samples were drawn from the first 160 participants of the ongoing ImmuneRACE study and from 950 to 1,500 subjects provided by 6 global collaborators.

What the authors observed across the whole study: The quantity of clinical and demographic metadata differed by source and by participant and was supplied without curation.

TCRbeta CDR3 regions were amplified from genomic DNA by means of the immunoSEQ Assay, a bias-controlled multiplex PCR. The authors' pipeline ran thus. The number of nucleated cells in each sample was estimated by amplification of reference gene primers within the assay. To quantify the absolute abundance of each unique TCRbeta CDR3 rearrangement, sequence reads were collapsed and filtered. Productive Simpson clonality was computed per sample as the square root of Simpson's diversity index over productive rearrangements. Imported from immuneACCESS, the table was reduced by TCRdb to in-frame sequences with V and J called. These copies leave out some clones; in studies compared against another copy, an unresolved V gene accounts for under half, and the cause of the remainder is not known. The D gene and trimming were derived from the DNA, and the V and J assignments and clone size from that table. The sample table contains roughly 250,000 clones; only one count was recorded for about 90% of them. Together, the top ten hold over 1.5% of the sample.

In the prospective study, participants were 18 to 89 years old, resided in 20 to 30 geographic areas of the United States, and were enrolled through a virtual design. To assign participants to cohorts, the prospective study relied on clinical history that participants themselves reported in a screening survey and a study questionnaire. For ImmuneRACE Cohort 3, a participant was defined as recovered based on two consecutive negative NP/OP PCR tests, clearance by a healthcare professional, or resolution of symptoms. In the prospective study, mobile phlebotomists collected whole blood, serum and a nasopharyngeal or oropharyngeal swab from each participant. Participants in the prospective study had the option to provide additional blood draws and questionnaires over a 2-month period. Prospective study blood samples were shipped either frozen or at room temperature before DNA extraction. To note about this clone: Its antigen is not yet known. Base qualities are not at hand, and no much larger clone is one base apart.

CDR1 LNHDA and CDR2 SQIVND are derived from the germline V gene (reference sequence). The CDR3, cysteine through phenylalanine, is 13 amino acids long. Just CDR3 DNA is preserved here, 39 bases in frame from base 1. V is pared back by 5 bases and J by 1 base, with 8 bases lying between the germline termini. The sequencing input was PBMCs or T cells enriched from blood (not recorded which). The TCR was taken from a young woman who had recovered from COVID-19. The sequence joins TRBV19 to TRBJ1-1, with no reliable assignment of the D segment. The bases are TGTGCCAGTAGTTCCCAGAAGAACACTGAAGCTTTCTTT. Its amino acids are CASSSQKNTEAFF.